This T cell receptor beta chain comes out of a study of beta chain features in type 1 diabetes. Study observations and caveats: In the patient group, naive, central memory and Treg TCRB repertoires seemed more alike than in the healthy donor group.

For this clone: Its antigen is unidentified.

The CDR3 runs to 19 residues. Germline V gene lookup returns CDR1 GTSNPN and CDR2 SVGIG (reference sequence). V lost 1 base, J lost 0 bases, and 11 bases stayed unmatched. Reverse transcription of all isolated RNA meant that expressed TCRB transcripts were sequenced. The repertoire was sequenced with immunoSEQ multiplex PCR; TCRdb's copy has only in-frame clones and lacks some. The repertoire holds around 400,000 clones, with about 15% as singletons. The sequenced material came from naive CD4+ T cells from blood. The rearrangement joins TRBV30 to TRBJ1-5; 11 bases are a match to TRBD1. This TCR came from a woman under 30 in good health. CDR3 in amino acids: CAWSARTGGRGISNQPQHF. DNA of the CDR3: TGTGCCTGGAGTGCCAGGACAGGGGGCCGAGGAATTAGCAATCAGCCCCAGCATTTT.